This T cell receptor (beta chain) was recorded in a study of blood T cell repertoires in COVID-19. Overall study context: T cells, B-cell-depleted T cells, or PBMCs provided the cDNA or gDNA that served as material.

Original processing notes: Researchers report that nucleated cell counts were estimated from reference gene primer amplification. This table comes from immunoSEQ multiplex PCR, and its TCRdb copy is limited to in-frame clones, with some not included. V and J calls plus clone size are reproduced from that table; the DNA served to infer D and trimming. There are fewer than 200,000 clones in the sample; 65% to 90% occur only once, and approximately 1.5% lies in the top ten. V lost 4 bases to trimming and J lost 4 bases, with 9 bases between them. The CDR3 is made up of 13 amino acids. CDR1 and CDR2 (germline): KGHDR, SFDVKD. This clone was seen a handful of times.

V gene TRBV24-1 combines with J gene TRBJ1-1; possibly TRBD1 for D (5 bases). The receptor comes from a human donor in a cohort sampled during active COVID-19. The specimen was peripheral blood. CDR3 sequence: CATSELGGTEAFF. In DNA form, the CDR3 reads TGTGCCACCAGTGAACTGGGGGGCACTGAAGCTTTCTTT.